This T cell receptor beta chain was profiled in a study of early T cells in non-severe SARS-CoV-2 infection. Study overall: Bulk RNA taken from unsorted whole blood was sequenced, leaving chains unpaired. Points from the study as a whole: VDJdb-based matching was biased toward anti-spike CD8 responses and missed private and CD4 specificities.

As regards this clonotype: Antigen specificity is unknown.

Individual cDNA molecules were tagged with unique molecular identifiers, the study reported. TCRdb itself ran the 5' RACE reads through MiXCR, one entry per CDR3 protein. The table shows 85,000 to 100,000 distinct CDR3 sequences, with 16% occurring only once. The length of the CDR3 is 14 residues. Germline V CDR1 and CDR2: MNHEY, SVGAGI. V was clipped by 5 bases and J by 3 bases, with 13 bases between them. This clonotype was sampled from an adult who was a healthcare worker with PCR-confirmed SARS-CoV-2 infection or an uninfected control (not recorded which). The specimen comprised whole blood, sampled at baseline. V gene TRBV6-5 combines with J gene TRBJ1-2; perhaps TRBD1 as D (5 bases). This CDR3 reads CASSRGTAYYGYTF. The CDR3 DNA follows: TGTGCCAGCAGTCGGGGGACGGCCTACTATGGCTACACCTTC.